The 13 T cell receptor beta chains listed next were all sequenced from one sample in a study of blood T cells in healthy people across ages. Using a J-beta primer mix together with a sample-barcoded 5' primer, a second PCR was run for roughly 7 to 11 cycles. MiXCR, run by TCRdb on the 5' RACE reads, gives a single entry per CDR3 protein. The table shows about 930,000 distinct CDR3 sequences, with almost 30% occurring only once. The data were also submitted as part of a second study, on T cells of mothers and their children.

The sample consisted of blood. These receptor sequences come from a woman in her thirties or forties in good health.

V and J are TRBV7-2 and TRBJ2-1, with 8 nucleotides matching TRBD1. V was clipped by 4 bases and J by 8 bases; unmatched bases: 10. Germline lookup yields CDR1 SGHTA and CDR2 FQGNSA. CDR3 length: 15 amino acids. CDR3 sequence (DNA): TGTGCCAGCAGCTCCTCGGGACAGGTTTTCTATGAGCAGTTCTTC. Amino acids: CASSSSGQVFYEQFF.

This clonotype was observed a single time. The chain is built from TRBV5-1 and TRBJ2-1; tentative D call: TRBD2 (5 bases). V was trimmed by 4 bases and J by 15 bases, leaving 20 bases between them. Germline V gene lookup returns CDR1 SGHRS and CDR2 YFSETQ. The CDR3 extends over 13 amino acids. CDR3 sequence: CASSLELVLGTFF. The DNA for the CDR3 is TGCGCCAGCAGCCTCGAACTAGTACTCGGCACGTTCTTC.

This clonotype was recorded a few times. V usage is TRBV7-2 and J usage is TRBJ1-2; 12 bases line up with TRBD1. Germline V gene sequence: CDR1 SGHTA, CDR2 FQGNSA. The CDR3 length is 19 residues. V gave up 3 bases and J gave up 3 bases; unmatched junction bases: 14. In nucleotides, the CDR3 is TGTGCCAGCAGCTTGGCAGGGACAGGGGGCAACTCGGCGGACTATGGCTACACCTTC. The encoded protein is CASSLAGTGGNSADYGYTF.

Comments on this clonotype: One junction end disagrees with the germline gene, perhaps due to a read error. This chain joins TRBV4-2 and TRBJ1-5; D not certain. This CDR3 has 17 amino acids. Per the germline V gene, CDR1 is LGHNA and CDR2 is YNFKEQ. DNA of the CDR3: TGTGCCAGCAACCAAGATGGAAGGGTAGATAGCAATCAGCCCCAGCATTTT. Translating gives CASNQDGRVDSNQPQHF.

This clonotype has a handful of counts. This chain uses TRBV2 with TRBJ2-1; 9 bases fit TRBD2. Germline lookup yields CDR1 SNHLY and CDR2 FYNNEI. The trim removed 7 bases at V and 9 bases at J, leaving 10 bases unmatched. The CDR3 has 14 residues. Here the CDR3 DNA reads TGTGCCAGCACTCCAGGGCGGGGGGGCACTGAGCAGTTCTTC. This gives the protein CASTPGRGGTEQFF. Together with reference TRBV2 and TRBJ2-1, the CDR3 gives the full variable domain: EPEVTQTPSHQVTQMGQEVILRCVPISNHLYFYWYRQILGQKVEFLVSFYNNEISEKSEIFDDQFSVERPDGSNFTLKIRSTKLEDSAMYFCASTPGRGGTEQFFGPGTRLTVL.

This clonotype was picked up a small number of times. A read error is possible here, since a much larger clone lies one base away. The chain links TRBV5-1 to TRBJ2-5; possibly TRBD1 or TRBD2 for D (6 bases each). The length of the CDR3 is 16 residues. Looked up from germline, CDR1 is SGHRS and CDR2 is YFSETQ. The CDR3 DNA follows: TGCGCCGGCAGCGGCGGAGGGGGAGCAAGCCAAGAGACCCAGTACTTC. Its protein product is CAGSGGGGASQETQYF. The whole variable domain, filled in from reference TRBV5-1 and TRBJ2-5, reads KAGVTQTPRYLIKTRGQQVTLSCSPISGHRSVSWYQQTPGQGLQFLFEYFSETQRNKGNFPGRFSGRQFSNSRSEMNVSTLELGDSALYLCAGSGGGGASQETQYFGPGTRLLVL.

This chain uses TRBV6-6 with TRBJ2-3; D is unclear. Germline CDR1 MNHNY, CDR2 SVGAGI (reference sequence). With 8 bases removed from V and 2 bases from J, the gap between germline ends came to 8 bases. There are 12 residues in the CDR3. The CDR3 nucleotides are TGTGCCAGCGGGCGAGTCACAGATACGCAGTATTTT. Translated: CASGRVTDTQYF.

The gene calls are TRBV29-1 and TRBJ1-3; 9 nucleotides match TRBD1. Per germline, CDR1 SQVTM and CDR2 ANQGSEA. Trimming took 7 bases from V and 0 from J; bases not matched to a gene: 1. The CDR3 length is 13 residues. For the CDR3, the DNA is TGCAGCGCGGGACAGGGCTCTGGAAACACCATATATTTT. Encoded protein: CSAGQGSGNTIYF.

This clonotype was recorded a few times. The chain couples TRBV20-1 to TRBJ2-1; 9 nucleotides line up with TRBD2. CDR3 length: 16 amino acids. The germline CDR1 and CDR2 sequences are DFQATT and SNEGSKA (reference sequence). J gave up 4 bases and V 2 bases, and 9 bases lay outside the gene matches. CDR3 nucleotides: TGCAGTGCTAGAAAACGAGCGGGGGGAGGTTACAATGAGCAGTTCTTC. Translating it yields CSARKRAGGGYNEQFF.

In DNA form, the CDR3 reads TGTGCCAGCAGTTTTCATCAGGCGGATGAAAAACTGTTTTTT. Translating it yields CASSFHQADEKLFF. The rearrangement uses TRBV12-3 or TRBV12-4 and TRBJ1-4, with D unresolved. CDR3 length: 14 residues. Trimming removed 3 bases at V and 6 bases at J, with 11 bases between.

The gene calls are TRBV28 and TRBJ1-2; 11 nucleotides agree with TRBD1. Trimming took 6 bases from V and 8 from J; bases not matched to a gene: 11. CDR3 length: 15 residues. The germline V gene has CDR1 MDHEN and CDR2 SYDVKM. Written as DNA, the CDR3 is TGTGCCAGCAGGATACCTGGGACAGGGGGTAGAGGCTACACCTTC. The encoded protein is CASRIPGTGGRGYTF.

The J gene is TRBJ2-5, the V gene TRBV4-3; D is uncertain. Trimming took off 1 base at V and 13 bases at J, with 19 bases between the two ends. Germline-derived CDR1 and CDR2 are LGHNA and YSLEER. This CDR3 region has 14 residues. Written as DNA, the CDR3 is TGCGCCAGCAGCCAAGGATGGGCTTTGTTTAACCCGTACTTC. Protein: CASSQGWALFNPYF.

The J gene is TRBJ2-5, the V gene TRBV7-8, with D perhaps being TRBD1 or TRBD2 (5 bases each). Trimming left V 7 bases short and J 1 base short, with 16 bases between. This CDR3 comprises 15 residues. From germline, CDR1 is SGHVS and CDR2 FQNEAQ. The CDR3 bases are TGTGCCAGCATCCCAGGTGGGGGAGTCCAAGAGACCCAGTACTTC. This gives the protein CASIPGGGVQETQYF.